This note documents a single T cell receptor (beta chain) sequence. Its antigen remains unknown. The data stem from a study of cytomegalovirus exposure and HLA in healthy donors. General study findings and limits: The study recorded more than 150 TCR beta chains that were cytomegalovirus-associated. Information on immune exposure was restricted to one variable (CMV serostatus). A later analysis showed that HLA-associated TCR beta chains had undergone more clonal expansion than equally common others.

Trimming cost V 0 bases and J 1 base, with 8 bases left between them. This CDR3 comprises 15 residues. Germline CDR1 is SGHTA and CDR2 is FQGTGA. Unrecorded immune exposures were likely, despite nominal health at sampling. Vbeta (60) and Jbeta (13) primers were used in the PCR. Clones were sequenced by immunoSEQ multiplex PCR, and TCRdb holds only the in-frame ones, with some missing. The sample includes fewer than 200,000 clones, about 81% of them seen just once. The chain employs TRBV7-3 and TRBJ2-3; possible D gene TRBD1, 5 bases. Material for sequencing was PBMCs. The source of this sequence is a woman aged 18 to 35 in good health and CMV-seronegative. CDR3 DNA sequence: TGTGCCAGCAGCTTAACGTCGACAGGCACAGATACGCAGTATTTT. It yields the protein CASSLTSTGTDTQYF.